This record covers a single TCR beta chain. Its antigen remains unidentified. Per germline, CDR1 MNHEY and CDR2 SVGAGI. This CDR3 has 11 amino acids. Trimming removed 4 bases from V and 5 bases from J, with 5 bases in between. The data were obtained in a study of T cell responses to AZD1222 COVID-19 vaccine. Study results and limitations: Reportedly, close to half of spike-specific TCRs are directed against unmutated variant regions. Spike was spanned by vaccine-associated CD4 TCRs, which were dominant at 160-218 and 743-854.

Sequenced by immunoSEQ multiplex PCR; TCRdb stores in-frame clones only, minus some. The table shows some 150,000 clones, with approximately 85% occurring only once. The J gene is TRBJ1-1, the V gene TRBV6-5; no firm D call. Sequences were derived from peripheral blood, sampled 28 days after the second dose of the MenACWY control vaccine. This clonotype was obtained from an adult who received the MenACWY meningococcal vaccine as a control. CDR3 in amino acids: CASSSETEAFF. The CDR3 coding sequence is TGTGCCAGCAGTTCTGAGACTGAAGCTTTCTTT.